A selection of T cell receptor beta chains follows, all from one sample in a study of blood T cells in healthy people across ages. TCRdb re-derived calls from the 5' RACE reads in MiXCR, one entry per CDR3 protein. The sample contains more than 600,000 distinct CDR3 sequences, roughly 25% of which appear only once. This same sample was also taken into another study, of T cells of mothers and their children.

The material sequenced was blood. Receptors were obtained from a boy aged 5-17 years in good health. Both conserved end residues are part of each CDR3. A D gene is named only where the DNA matches it firmly. Rows may omit the clone size; those that give it use once, few, many or a size class.

few,TRBV7-8,.,TRBJ2-1,CASSSYQKTDNEQFF,TGTGCCAGCAGCTCGTACCAGAAGACAGACAATGAGCAGTTCTTC
few,TRBV4-1,.,TRBJ2-5,CASSQDGPLRETQYF,TGCGCCAGCAGCCAAGACGGGCCCCTTAGAGAGACCCAGTACTTC
few,TRBV28,.,TRBJ1-5,CASKSGGMDQPQHF,TGTGCCAGCAAGTCTGGGGGGATGGATCAGCCCCAGCATTTT
.,TRBV10-3,.,TRBJ1-1,CAISISVNTEAFF,TGTGCCATCTCTATCTCGGTGAACACTGAAGCTTTCTTT
.,TRBV29-1,TRBD1,TRBJ2-2,CSVEDPPQGAGTGELFF,TGCAGCGTTGAAGATCCGCCACAGGGGGCGGGCACCGGGGAGCTGTTTTTT
many,TRBV27,TRBD2,TRBJ2-7,CASSLGTSASYEQYF,TGTGCCAGCAGTTTGGGGACTAGCGCTTCCTACGAGCAGTACTTC
.,TRBV7-3,TRBD1,TRBJ2-3,CASSLQDRGTDTQYF,TGTGCCAGCAGCCTCCAAGACAGGGGGACAGATACGCAGTATTTT
.,TRBV12-3/TRBV12-4,.,TRBJ2-6,CATQNSGANVLTF,TGTGCCACCCAGAACTCTGGGGCCAACGTCCTGACTTTC
.,TRBV15,.,TRBJ1-2,CATSSPDDWRYYGYTF,TGTGCCACCAGCAGTCCGGACGACTGGCGGTACTATGGCTACACCTTC
few,TRBV19,TRBD1,TRBJ2-3,CASSRTGVGTDTQYF,TGTGCCAGTAGTCGAACAGGGGTCGGCACAGATACGCAGTATTTT
.,TRBV18,.,TRBJ2-7,CASSPDHIPSYEQYF,TGTGCCAGCTCACCTGACCATATCCCCTCCTACGAGCAGTACTTC
few,TRBV5-1,.,TRBJ1-5,CASSLAVVRGIQPQHF,TGCGCCAGCAGCTTGGCAGTGGTTAGGGGGATTCAGCCCCAGCATTTT
.,TRBV6-5,TRBD1,TRBJ2-1,CASSSLGQGVYNEQFF,TGTGCCAGCAGTTCCCTTGGACAGGGTGTCTACAATGAGCAGTTCTTC
few,TRBV20-1,TRBD2,TRBJ2-3,CSARDPAGGPIHTDTQYF,TGCAGTGCTAGAGATCCAGCGGGGGGGCCGATTCACACAGATACGCAGTATTTT
few,TRBV5-1,TRBD1,TRBJ2-3,CASSPGGQAIDTQYF,TGCGCCAGCAGCCCCGGGGGACAGGCAATAGATACGCAGTATTTT
.,TRBV7-2,.,TRBJ2-5,CASLGGGQETQYF,TGTGCCAGCCTAGGAGGAGGCCAAGAGACCCAGTACTTC
.,TRBV10-3,TRBD2,TRBJ2-1,CAISDFESGTSGGPNNEQFF,TGTGCCATCAGTGATTTCGAATCCGGGACTAGCGGGGGGCCTAACAATGAGCAGTTCTTC
.,TRBV20-1,TRBD1,TRBJ1-3,CSAATGETSGNTIYF,TGCAGTGCCGCGACAGGGGAGACCTCTGGAAACACCATATATTTT
few,TRBV5-1,.,TRBJ1-1,CASSLEGGRTEAFF,TGCGCCAGCAGCTTGGAGGGGGGGAGGACTGAAGCTTTCTTT
.,TRBV7-6,.,TRBJ2-5,CASSLRVFKTQYF,TGTGCCAGCAGCTTAAGAGTTTTCAAGACCCAGTACTTC
few,TRBV7-9,.,TRBJ2-1,CASSLGTEGQFF,TGTGCCAGCAGCTTAGGGACAGAAGGGCAGTTCTTC
.,TRBV6-4,.,TRBJ2-1,CASSVCNEQFF,TGTGCCAGCAGTGTTTGCAATGAGCAGTTCTTC
.,TRBV5-1,.,TRBJ2-2,CASSLDEGWTGELSF,TGCGCCAGCAGCTTGGATGAGGGTTGGACCGGGGAGCTGTCTTTT
many,TRBV3-1,.,TRBJ1-1,CASSQGTGGTEAFF,TGTGCCAGCAGCCAAGGCACGGGGGGCACTGAAGCTTTCTTT
.,TRBV14,.,TRBJ1-1,CASSQRPRLQAFF,TGTGCCAGCAGCCAAAGGCCAAGGCTACAAGCTTTCTTT
.,TRBV19,.,TRBJ2-7,CASSSARTGYEQYF,TGTGCCAGTAGTTCAGCCAGGACGGGATACGAGCAGTACTTC
few,TRBV6-5,.,TRBJ1-5,CASSYSFNQPQHF,TGTGCCAGCAGTTACTCTTTTAATCAGCCCCAGCATTTT
.,TRBV7-6,.,TRBJ2-5,CASSQPWAGRETQYF,TGTGCCAGCAGCCAACCCTGGGCTGGGAGAGAGACCCAGTACTTC
.,TRBV9,.,TRBJ1-6,CASSPRDGLSPLHF,TGTGCCAGCAGCCCGCGGGACGGCTTGTCACCCCTCCACTTT
.,TRBV10-3,TRBD2,TRBJ2-1,CATGGGGNEQFF,TGTGCCACAGGTGGCGGGGGCAATGAGCAGTTCTTC
.,TRBV10-3,.,TRBJ2-1,CANFGRLTNEQFF,TGTGCCAACTTCGGGAGACTCACCAATGAGCAGTTCTTC
.,TRBV5-1,TRBD1,TRBJ2-2,CASSFNPGQGTTGELFF,TGCGCCAGCAGCTTTAACCCGGGACAGGGGACCACCGGGGAGCTGTTTTTT
.,TRBV18,.,TRBJ2-5,CASSLLLGDRIQETQYF,TGTGCCAGCTCACTTCTCTTGGGAGACAGGATCCAAGAGACCCAGTACTTC
.,TRBV5-4,.,TRBJ1-2,CASKDSSQLYGYTF,TGTGCCAGCAAAGACAGTTCCCAACTATATGGCTACACCTTC
.,TRBV28,.,TRBJ2-4,CASQKARGVLAKNIQYF,TGTGCCAGCCAAAAAGCTAGGGGAGTACTAGCCAAAAACATTCAGTACTTC
.,TRBV5-1,.,TRBJ1-2,CASRPQGMDATF,TGCGCCAGCAGGCCCCAGGGGATGGACGCCACCTTC
.,TRBV7-3,TRBD2,TRBJ2-5,CARSLTGGVRETQYF,TGTGCCAGGAGCCTCACGGGAGGGGTGCGAGAGACCCAGTACTTC
few,TRBV28,TRBD2,TRBJ2-5,CASSLSGLAEETQYF,TGTGCCAGCAGTTTGTCTGGACTAGCGGAAGAGACCCAGTACTTC
.,TRBV2,.,TRBJ1-1,CASSDPTTMNTEAFF,TGTGCCAGCAGTGACCCTACGACTATGAACACTGAAGCTTTCTTT
.,TRBV2,TRBD2,TRBJ2-5,CASSLTGLASETQYF,TGTGCCAGCAGTCTTACGGGACTAGCGTCGGAGACCCAGTACTTC
few,TRBV5-6,TRBD2,TRBJ2-7,CASSLNAGVIHEQYF,TGTGCCAGCAGTCTGAATGCGGGGGTAATCCACGAGCAGTACTTC
.,TRBV7-9,.,TRBJ2-1,CASSSYIAAEVNEQFF,TGTGCCAGCAGCTCTTATATAGCGGCGGAGGTCAATGAGCAGTTCTTC
.,TRBV3-1,TRBD2,TRBJ2-5,CASSQSDSGVTETQYF,TGTGCCAGCAGCCAAAGCGATAGCGGGGTGACAGAGACCCAGTACTTC
few,TRBV5-1,TRBD1,TRBJ1-1,CASSWTTTGGGTEAFF,TGCGCCAGCAGCTGGACTACCACAGGGGGCGGCACTGAAGCTTTCTTT
few,TRBV10-3,.,TRBJ2-5,CASGPTSASGGAVETQYF,TGTGCCAGCGGCCCCACCTCGGCTAGTGGGGGGGCTGTGGAGACCCAGTACTTC
.,TRBV29-1,TRBD1,TRBJ1-2,CSVQGDGGYTF,TGCAGCGTACAGGGGGATGGAGGCTACACCTTC
.,TRBV9,.,TRBJ2-5,CASSVENYPQETQYF,TGTGCCAGCAGCGTAGAGAACTACCCCCAAGAGACCCAGTACTTC
.,TRBV11-2,.,TRBJ2-5,CASSEWGFETQYF,TGTGCCAGCAGTGAGTGGGGCTTTGAGACCCAGTACTTC
few,TRBV14,TRBD2,TRBJ2-5,CASSPLAGVQETQYF,TGTGCCAGCAGCCCCCTAGCGGGGGTTCAAGAGACCCAGTACTTC
.,TRBV7-9,.,TRBJ2-1,CASRVTSYNEQFF,TGTGCCAGCAGGGTAACTAGTTACAATGAGCAGTTCTTC
.,TRBV27,.,TRBJ2-7,CASSFIFDGPYEQYF,TGTGCCAGCAGTTTTATATTCGACGGTCCCTACGAGCAGTACTTC